The 20 T cell receptor beta chains in this list originate from one sample, sequenced in a study of cytomegalovirus exposure and HLA in healthy donors. In the PCR, 60 Vbeta and 13 Jbeta primers were used. Using immunoSEQ multiplex PCR, the repertoire was profiled, and TCRdb retains in-frame clones only, with some absent. The sample yields 200,000 or so clones, about 78% seen once. Sequenced sample: PBMCs. The source of these receptors is a male donor in good health and CMV-seronegative.

In DNA, the CDR3 is TGTGCCTGGAGTGTAGGGACATATGGCTACACCTTC. This translates into CAWSVGTYGYTF. The V gene is TRBV30, the J gene TRBJ1-2, with a weak D call TRBD1 (6 bases). V was trimmed by 0 bases and J by 5 bases, leaving 7 bases between them. The CDR3 runs 12 residues. Germline CDR1 reads GTSNPN; CDR2 reads SVGIG (reference sequence).

This chain links TRBV30 with TRBJ1-2; 10 bases line up with TRBD1. Germline V gives CDR1 GTSNPN, CDR2 SVGIG (reference sequence). CDR3 length equals 14 residues. V dropped 1 base and J dropped 3; count of bases not matched to a gene: 2. This CDR3 reads CAWSGQGAHYGYTF. CDR3 nucleotides: TGTGCCTGGAGTGGACAGGGGGCACACTATGGCTACACCTTC.

CDR3 in DNA: TGTGCCAGCAGGTTAGCGGGAGCAAGTTACGAGCAGTACTTC. Translation: CASRLAGASYEQYF. This chain links TRBV6-6 with TRBJ2-7; TRBD2 matches at 9 bases. Germline trimming cut 6 bases from V and 4 bases from J; bases unmatched to any gene: 7. There are 14 residues in the CDR3. Germline V gene data show CDR1 as MNHNY and CDR2 as SVGAGI (reference sequence).

The V and J genes are TRBV29-1 and TRBJ1-1, with 8 bases that match TRBD1. From germline, CDR1 is SQVTM and CDR2 ANQGSEA. Trimming at V came to 3 bases and at J to 4 bases, leaving 1 base not matched to a gene. CDR3 size: 12 residues. In DNA form, the CDR3 reads TGCAGCGTTGACGGACAGGGCACTGAAGCTTTCTTT. Translated, it gives CSVDGQGTEAFF.

The chain combines TRBV5-5 with TRBJ1-5; possibly TRBD1 for D (6 bases). V was cut by 0 bases and J by 2 bases, with 15 bases left in between. The CDR3 has 17 amino acids. Germline CDR1 reads SGHKS; CDR2 reads YYEKEE (reference sequence). As DNA, the CDR3 is TGTGCCAGCAGCTTGGGGTCTAGTTCAGGGGGCAATCAGCCCCAGCATTTT. Translating it yields CASSLGSSSGGNQPQHF.

This clone was seen more than once but under ten times. This chain joins TRBV7-6 and TRBJ2-3, with TRBD2 matching over 10 bases. The V segment lost 3 bases and the J segment 4 bases; nucleotides outside the gene matches: 1. The germline gives CDR1 SGHVS, CDR2 FNYEAQ. This CDR3 is built from 14 residues. The CDR3 coding sequence is TGTGCCAGCAGCTTCCTAGCGGGAGCAGATACGCAGTATTTT. Encoded protein: CASSFLAGADTQYF.

The V and J genes are TRBV7-6 and TRBJ2-7; maybe TRBD1 (5 bases). Germline-derived CDR1 and CDR2 are SGHVS and FNYEAQ. V was cut by 2 bases and J by 3 bases, with 14 bases left in between. The CDR3 loop spans 15 amino acids. The CDR3 DNA reads TGTGCCAGCAGCTTAACGGGCCAGGGCGGCTACGAGCAGTACTTC. It yields the protein CASSLTGQGGYEQYF.

This chain links TRBV28 with TRBJ2-7, with 11 bases matching TRBD1. This CDR3 region has 15 residues. Germline CDR1 is MDHEN and CDR2 is SYDVKM. Unmatched junction bases numbered 5, after V lost 7 bases and J lost 0 bases. The CDR3 nucleotides are TGTGCCAGCACTACCGGGACAGGGGGCTCCTACGAGCAGTACTTC. Amino acids: CASTTGTGGSYEQYF.

This clone was observed a single time. The chain uses TRBV2 and TRBJ1-5; D is uncertain. The CDR3 totals 14 residues. CDR1 and CDR2 (germline): SNHLY, FYNNEI. V was shortened by 6 bases and J by 2 bases, with 11 bases between the two germline ends. CDR3 nucleotide sequence: TGTGCCAGCAGAGGTTTCGAGGGCAATCAGCCCCAGCATTTT. Translating gives CASRGFEGNQPQHF.

The chain employs TRBV6-5 and TRBJ2-1; 9 bases fit TRBD2. V was clipped by 6 bases and J by 4 bases; unmatched bases: 4. This CDR3 region has 14 residues. In germline, CDR1 is MNHEY, CDR2 SVGAGI. The CDR3 spells CASSRRGGYNEQFF. CDR3 nucleotides: TGTGCCAGCAGCCGGCGGGGGGGGTACAATGAGCAGTTCTTC.

Only a few counts were recorded for this clone. V is TRBV2 and J is TRBJ1-4, with 11 bases fitting TRBD1. Germline loops: CDR1 SNHLY, CDR2 FYNNEI. The CDR3 runs to 16 residues. The V gene end was trimmed by 5 bases and the J gene end by 8 bases; junction bases not matched to a gene: 10. The chain's CDR3 is CASSRDRGIRGEKLFF. CDR3 sequence (DNA): TGTGCCAGCAGTCGGGACAGGGGGATTAGAGGGGAAAAACTGTTTTTT.

The chain joins TRBV9 to TRBJ2-3; the D gene is possibly TRBD2 (6 bases). Trimming shortened V by 0 bases and J by 1 base, and 9 bases separated the two germline ends. The CDR3 is made up of 15 amino acids. In germline, CDR1 is SGDLS, CDR2 YYNGEE. In nucleotides, the CDR3 is TGTGCCAGCAGCGTAGCAGGGAGGCGCACAGATACGCAGTATTTT. This gives the protein CASSVAGRRTDTQYF.

The chain is built from TRBV18 and TRBJ1-1; 8 bases match TRBD1. Germline-derived CDR1 and CDR2 are KGHSH and LQKENI. This CDR3 region has 15 residues. V dropped 1 base and J dropped 5; count of bases not matched to a gene: 6. CDR3 sequence reads: CASSPQSQGDTEAFF. CDR3 nucleotides: TGTGCCAGCTCACCACAGTCACAGGGGGATACTGAAGCTTTCTTT.

The chain joins TRBV2 to TRBJ2-5, with unresolved D. The J call may be wrong; the DNA end is better matched by TRBJ2-7. CDR1 is SNHLY and CDR2 is FYNNEI in the germline V gene. The CDR3 is 12 residues long. This chain's CDR3 is CASSERHTEQYF. In DNA form, the CDR3 reads TGTGCCAGCAGTGAAAGACACACCGAGCAGTACTTC.

The chain links TRBV5-1 to TRBJ2-1; 16 positions agree with TRBD2. This CDR3 has 16 amino acids. Looked up from germline, CDR1 is SGHRS and CDR2 is YFSETQ. The ends lost 0 bases at V and 8 bases at J; junction bases unmatched: 2. The CDR3 DNA reads TGCGCCAGCAGCTTGGGCGGGACTAGCGGGAGGGATGAGCAGTTCTTC. Translating gives CASSLGGTSGRDEQFF.

The chain joins TRBV2 to TRBJ2-3, with 13 bases that match TRBD2. With V trimmed by 6 bases and J by 5 bases, 5 bases remained unmatched. Germline V gene data show CDR1 as SNHLY and CDR2 as FYNNEI. The CDR3 has 15 residues. CDR3 loop: CASRARLAGGDTQYF. The CDR3 DNA is TGTGCCAGCAGGGCTAGACTAGCGGGAGGAGATACGCAGTATTTT.

This clone was picked up one time. The rearrangement joins TRBV11-2 to TRBJ1-1, with a possible D match to TRBD1 (6 bases). Germline-derived CDR1 and CDR2 are SGHAT and FQNNGV. V was clipped by 2 bases and J by 0 bases, with 10 bases between them. This CDR3 has 15 amino acids. The CDR3 sequence: CASSLRTVMNTEAFF. The CDR3 nucleotides read TGTGCCAGCAGCTTAAGGACAGTTATGAACACTGAAGCTTTCTTT.

The V call is TRBV2, the J call TRBJ1-1; D is undetermined. V was cut by 5 bases and J by 1 base, with 8 bases left in between. CDR1 and CDR2 from the germline V gene are SNHLY and FYNNEI. The CDR3 contains 13 residues. The CDR3 sequence: CASSKLWNTEAFF. CDR3 bases: TGTGCCAGCAGTAAACTCTGGAACACTGAAGCTTTCTTT.

The chain joins TRBV7-6 to TRBJ2-4; no clear D. In germline, CDR1 is SGHVS, CDR2 FNYEAQ. The CDR3 length is 13 residues. V lost 1 base and J lost 4, with 5 bases in between. CDR3 region: CASSLGEKNIQYF. The DNA of the CDR3 is TGTGCCAGCAGCTTAGGCGAGAAAAACATTCAGTACTTC.

The chain uses TRBV27 and TRBJ1-6; 8 bases align to TRBD1. Trimming at V came to 3 bases and at J to 7 bases, leaving 11 bases not matched to a gene. The CDR3 contains 17 residues. Germline loops: CDR1 MNHEY, CDR2 SMNVEV (reference sequence). The CDR3 is CASSFYTGGPPNSPLHF. The DNA for the CDR3 is TGTGCCAGCAGTTTCTATACAGGGGGTCCCCCGAATTCACCCCTCCACTTT.